A selection of T cell receptor beta chains follows, all from one sample in a study of T cells of healthy individuals. Using its own MiXCR run on the 5' RACE reads, TCRdb lists one record per CDR3 protein. Seen here are about 53,000 distinct CDR3 sequences, over 12% observed once, and the top ten hold about 16%. Receptors originate from a human donor in good health. The CDR3 runs from the conserved cysteine through the conserved F or W. D genes are given only for firm matches. For some rows the clone size is stated as once, few or many, or as a class when expanded; others skip it.

many	TRBJ2-3	17	TRBV29-1	TRBD1	TGCAGCGTCCTTAATACAGGGGGTACTGCTAGCACAGATACGCAGTATTTT	CSVLNTGGTASTDTQYF
many	TRBJ1-4	14	TRBV30	TRBD1	TGTGCCTGGAGACCGGGGACAGTCAGAATGGGTCTGTTTTTT	CAWRPGTVRMGLFF
-	TRBJ2-7	15	TRBV5-5	-	TGTGCCAGCAGCTTGGAGTCCAGACTCTCCTACGAGCAGTACTTC	CASSLESRLSYEQYF
many	TRBJ1-1	14	TRBV6-6	-	TGTGCCAGCAGTTACTCGACAGAGAACACTGAAGCTTTCTTT	CASSYSTENTEAFF
-	TRBJ2-5	16	TRBV7-2	TRBD2	TGTGCCAGCAGCTTAGGTGCAGCGGGGGGGGGAGAGACCCAGTACTTC	CASSLGAAGGGETQYF
few	TRBJ2-1	16	TRBV20-1	TRBD2	TGCAGTGCTCTCCCACCTAGCGGACGGTCCTACAATGAGCAGTTCTTC	CSALPPSGRSYNEQFF
-	TRBJ2-3	12	TRBV6-2/TRBV6-3	-	TGTGCCAGCAGCTGGACCACGGATACGCAGTATTTT	CASSWTTDTQYF
many	TRBJ2-1	15	TRBV6-2/TRBV6-3	TRBD1	TGTGCCAGCAGAAGGGGGGACAGGGGAGGAAATGAGCAGTTCTTC	CASRRGDRGGNEQFF
many	TRBJ2-7	13	TRBV7-2	TRBD2	TGTGCCAGCAGCTGGAGACTAGCTGACGAGCAGTACTTC	CASSWRLADEQYF
many	TRBJ2-3	14	TRBV10-3	TRBD2	TGTGCCATCAGTTTGGGTAGCGGGGGCGATACGCAGTATTTT	CAISLGSGGDTQYF
many	TRBJ1-2	11	TRBV18	-	TGTGCCAGCTCACTCGACCGGGGCTACACCTTC	CASSLDRGYTF
-	TRBJ1-1	15	TRBV4-3	-	TGCGCCAGCAGCCGCTCCCCGGCAGAAAACACTGAAGCTTTCTTT	CASSRSPAENTEAFF
many	TRBJ2-2	14	TRBV11-3	-	TGTGCCAGCAGTCCAGTAGGGAACACCGGGGAGCTGTTTTTT	CASSPVGNTGELFF
few	TRBJ2-3	16	TRBV7-2	TRBD2	TGTGCCAGCAGCTTAAATACGGGGGGGGCGACAGATACGCAGTATTTT	CASSLNTGGATDTQYF
many	TRBJ1-1	13	TRBV4-3	TRBD1	TGCGCCAGCAGCCAAGAATTGGGACAGGGGCATTTCTTT	CASSQELGQGHFF
-	TRBJ1-1	14	TRBV7-2	TRBD1	TGTGCCAGCAGCTTAAATTTACAGGGGACTGAAGCTTTCTTT	CASSLNLQGTEAFF
-	TRBJ2-5	15	TRBV2	-	TGTGCCAGCAGCGAATCTCGGGGCTTCCAAGAGACCCAGTACTTC	CASSESRGFQETQYF
-	TRBJ2-7	16	TRBV7-9	TRBD2	TGTGCCAGCAGCTTGGGACTAGCGGGGGTCTCCTACGAGCAGTACTTC	CASSLGLAGVSYEQYF
many	TRBJ1-1	13	TRBV5-6	-	TGTGCCAGCAGCGGACCCATGAACACTGAAGCTTTCTTT	CASSGPMNTEAFF
-	TRBJ1-5	15	TRBV6-2/TRBV6-3	-	TGTGCCAGCAGTCCCTCCGGGGGGGGCAATCAGCCCCAGCATTTT	CASSPSGGGNQPQHF
-	TRBJ2-3	15	TRBV20-1	-	TGCAGTGCTAGAGATCCCCTCCAATTATCTGATACGCAGTATTTT	CSARDPLQLSDTQYF
many	TRBJ1-5	15	TRBV9	-	TGTGCCAGCAGTCCCGACAGCCATAGCAATCAGCCCCAGCATTTT	CASSPDSHSNQPQHF
-	TRBJ2-7	14	TRBV2	TRBD1	TGTGCCAGCAGTGGGGACAGCTACTCCTACGAGCAGTACTTC	CASSGDSYSYEQYF
many	TRBJ1-3	15	TRBV9	-	TGTGCCAGCAGCGTCGGGGAACTAGCTGGAAACACCATATATTTT	CASSVGELAGNTIYF
few	TRBJ2-2	12	TRBV2	-	TGTGCCAGCAGTGAGGACGTAGGGGAGCTGTTTTTT	CASSEDVGELFF
many	TRBJ1-4	14	TRBV7-9	TRBD1	TGTGCCAGCAGCTTGCCTGGGACAGCTGAAAAACTGTTTTTT	CASSLPGTAEKLFF
few	TRBJ1-2	15	TRBV29-1	TRBD1	TGCAGCGCAAGGGACAGGGGCCTAGCTAACTATGGCTACACCTTC	CSARDRGLANYGYTF